This T cell receptor beta chain appears in the sequencing data of a study of beta chain features in type 1 diabetes. Concerning this clone: No antigen is known for it.

Sorting based on CD45RO/CCR7/CD25/CD127/CD95/CD27 separated CD4+ naive, central memory, regulatory and stem cell-like memory cells. The study, taken as a whole, reports: Shorter templates may be favored by PCR, equally so in patients and controls. Cells expressing TCR highly could be over-represented by cDNA sequencing. Sampled from patients, naive, central memory and Treg TCRB repertoires appeared more similar than those sampled from healthy donors. Moderate yet significant TCRB CDR3 shortening was seen in Type 1 diabetes patients in all four CD4+ subsets.

Sequencing targeted expressed TCRB transcripts, as all isolated RNA had been reverse transcribed. Sequencing was performed with immunoSEQ multiplex PCR; in TCRdb, only in-frame clones are kept and a portion is missing. The sample holds roughly 700,000 clones, around 15% seen once. The material sequenced was naive CD4+ T cells from blood. This sequence originates from a man younger than 35 with type 1 diabetes.

CDR3: CASSIQTDLNEQFF. For the CDR3, the DNA is TGCGCCAGCAGCATTCAGACCGATCTTAATGAGCAGTTCTTC. The chain joins TRBV5-1 to TRBJ2-1, with D unclear. CDR3 length: 14 residues. Germline CDR1 and CDR2: SGHRS and YFSETQ. Trimming cost V 4 bases and J 7 bases, with 15 bases left between them.